In this sample, the clone carrying this TCR beta chain turned up many times. Its matching antigen is unknown. These data originate in a study of T cell repertoires in cytomegalovirus infection. As for the study in general: The authors relied on CMV epitopes, both recently identified HLA-C-restricted and well-studied HLA-B-restricted.

Germline assignment: CDR1 SGHAT and CDR2 FQNNGV. The CDR3 runs 16 residues. Losses at the gene ends were 5 bases for V and 5 bases for J; bases not matched to a gene: 11. Each CDR3 protein is one row after TCRdb ran MiXCR on the reads. The sample lists approximately 910,000 distinct CDR3 sequences; around 32% were seen once. This clonotype originated in a human donor in good health (CMV status not recorded). Some clones in this sample may be carry-over from other donors' samples. The sample consisted of cultured CD8+ T cells from PBMCs, taken from culture after CMV antigen stimulation. This chain connects TRBV11-2 to TRBJ1-1, with 10 bases matching TRBD1. CDR3 sequence (DNA): TGTGCCAGCAGCCAAACGGGACAGGGGATTTGGACTGAAGCTTTCTTT. Its protein is CASSQTGQGIWTEAFF. The full variable domain, in which reference TRBV11-2 and TRBJ1-1 provide the parts outside the CDR3, is EAGVAQSPRYKIIEKRQSVAFWCNPISGHATLYWYQQILGQGPKLLIQFQNNGVVDDSQLPKDRFSAERLKGVDSTLKIQPAKLEDSAVYLCASSQTGQGIWTEAFFGQGTRLTVV.